The rows below give T cell receptor beta chains drawn from one sample of a study of control samples from healthy donors and cancer patients. The repertoire was sequenced with immunoSEQ multiplex PCR; TCRdb's copy has only in-frame clones and lacks some. Of around 100,000 clones detected, 80% to 90% appear once; the ten largest clones hold about a fifth. The sequenced sample was PBMCs. The source of these receptors is a man in his sixties with lung cancer. CDR3s leave out the opening cysteine and the closing phenylalanine or tryptophan. Each record gives: J gene, CDR3 length, V gene, CDR3 protein.

J gene: TRBJ1-5; CDR3 length: 12; V gene: TRBV6-1; CDR3 protein: ASSEGSEGQPQH
J gene: TRBJ1-3; CDR3 length: 13; V gene: TRBV6-5; CDR3 protein: ASRDRQGIGNTIY
J gene: TRBJ2-3; CDR3 length: 15; V gene: TRBV7-6; CDR3 protein: ASSPAPGGSSTDTQY
J gene: TRBJ1-4; CDR3 length: 14; V gene: TRBV18; CDR3 protein: ASSLSVRAGSEKLF
J gene: TRBJ1-1; CDR3 length: 15; V gene: TRBV7-9; CDR3 protein: ASSLVGTGRMNTEAF
J gene: TRBJ1-2; CDR3 length: 14; V gene: TRBV2; CDR3 protein: ASSETRTGSNYGYT
J gene: TRBJ2-3; CDR3 length: 14; V gene: TRBV7-2; CDR3 protein: ASSYGGPRGTDTQY
J gene: TRBJ2-3; CDR3 length: 13; V gene: TRBV30; CDR3 protein: AWSRTGGASDTQY
J gene: TRBJ2-1; CDR3 length: 15; V gene: TRBV7-2; CDR3 protein: ASSAQVTSGPYNEQF
J gene: TRBJ2-1; CDR3 length: 13; V gene: TRBV2; CDR3 protein: ASSEWRGGYNEQF
J gene: TRBJ2-3; CDR3 length: 13; V gene: TRBV5-1; CDR3 protein: ASSGGYLGADTQY
J gene: TRBJ2-3; CDR3 length: 12; V gene: TRBV5-1; CDR3 protein: ASSLRTGKDTQY
J gene: TRBJ1-1; CDR3 length: 13; V gene: TRBV10-1; CDR3 protein: ASSESSQGITEAF
J gene: TRBJ2-6; CDR3 length: 13; V gene: TRBV6-5; CDR3 protein: ASSSTGVGANVLT
J gene: TRBJ2-1; CDR3 length: 13; V gene: TRBV6-5; CDR3 protein: ASSTNGGTKREQF
J gene: TRBJ1-4; CDR3 length: 17; V gene: TRBV5-1; CDR3 protein: ASSLSAPSTRATNEKLF
J gene: TRBJ1-5; CDR3 length: 11; V gene: TRBV30; CDR3 protein: AWSPTWNQPQH
J gene: TRBJ1-1; CDR3 length: 14; V gene: TRBV29-1; CDR3 protein: SVTGSGRGASTEAF
J gene: TRBJ2-3; CDR3 length: 11; V gene: TRBV30; CDR3 protein: AWGQGWTDTQY
J gene: TRBJ1-2; CDR3 length: 17; V gene: TRBV20-1; CDR3 protein: SASLSAKLPVKVYYGYT
J gene: TRBJ1-6; CDR3 length: 12; V gene: TRBV30; CDR3 protein: AWRGPEASSPLH
J gene: TRBJ2-7; CDR3 length: 11; V gene: TRBV27; CDR3 protein: ASSLRSGVEQY
J gene: TRBJ2-1; CDR3 length: 9; V gene: TRBV5-8; CDR3 protein: ASSPYNEQF
J gene: TRBJ1-2; CDR3 length: 10; V gene: TRBV12-3/TRBV12-4; CDR3 protein: ASSFWGYGYT
J gene: TRBJ2-2; CDR3 length: 13; V gene: TRBV6-6; CDR3 protein: ASSSLRGGTGELF
J gene: TRBJ1-3; CDR3 length: 15; V gene: TRBV24-1; CDR3 protein: ATSDAGTGAGGNTIY
J gene: TRBJ2-5; CDR3 length: 15; V gene: TRBV7-8; CDR3 protein: ASSLGTSGSKAETQY
J gene: TRBJ2-1; CDR3 length: 11; V gene: TRBV2; CDR3 protein: ASSEYPGNEQF